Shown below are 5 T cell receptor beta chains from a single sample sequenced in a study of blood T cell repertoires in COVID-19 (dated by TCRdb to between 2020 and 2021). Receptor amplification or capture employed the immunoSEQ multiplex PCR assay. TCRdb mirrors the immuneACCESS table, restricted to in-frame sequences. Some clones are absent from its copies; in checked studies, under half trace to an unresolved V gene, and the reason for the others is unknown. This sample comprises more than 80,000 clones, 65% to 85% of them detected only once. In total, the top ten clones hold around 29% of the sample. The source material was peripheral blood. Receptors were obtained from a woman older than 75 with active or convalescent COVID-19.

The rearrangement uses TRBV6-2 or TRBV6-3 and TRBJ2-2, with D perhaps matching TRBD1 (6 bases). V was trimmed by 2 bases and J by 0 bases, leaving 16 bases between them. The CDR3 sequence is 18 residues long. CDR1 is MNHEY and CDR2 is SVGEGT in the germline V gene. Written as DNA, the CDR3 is TGTGCCAGCAGTTACCGCCCCTGGGACAAGTCGAACACCGGGGAGCTGTTTTTT. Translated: CASSYRPWDKSNTGELFF.

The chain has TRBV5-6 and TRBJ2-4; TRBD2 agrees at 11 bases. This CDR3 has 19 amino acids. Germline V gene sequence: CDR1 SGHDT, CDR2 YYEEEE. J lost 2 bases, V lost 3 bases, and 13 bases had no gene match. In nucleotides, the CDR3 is TGTGCCAGCAGCTACCGCGGGGTAGCGGGAGGGCCGACCAAAAACATTCAGTACTTC. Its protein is CASSYRGVAGGPTKNIQYF.

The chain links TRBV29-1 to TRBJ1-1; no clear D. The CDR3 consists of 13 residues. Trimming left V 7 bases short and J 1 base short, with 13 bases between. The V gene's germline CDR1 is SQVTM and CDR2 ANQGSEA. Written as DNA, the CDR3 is TGCAGCGCAGACACTCTACAGAACACTGAAGCTTTCTTT. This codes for CSADTLQNTEAFF.

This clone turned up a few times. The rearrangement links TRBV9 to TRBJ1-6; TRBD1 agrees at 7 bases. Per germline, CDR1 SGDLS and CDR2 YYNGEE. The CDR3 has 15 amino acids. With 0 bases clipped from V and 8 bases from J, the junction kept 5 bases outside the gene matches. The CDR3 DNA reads TGTGCCAGCAGCGTAGGAGGAACAGGGGATTCACCCCTCCACTTT. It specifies CASSVGGTGDSPLHF.

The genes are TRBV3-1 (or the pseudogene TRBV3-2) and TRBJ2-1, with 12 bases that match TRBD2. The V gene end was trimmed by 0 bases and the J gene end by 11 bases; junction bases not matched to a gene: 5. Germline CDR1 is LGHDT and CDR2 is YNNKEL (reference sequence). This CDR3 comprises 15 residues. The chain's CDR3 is CASSQEASGGAKQFF. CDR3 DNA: TGTGCCAGCAGCCAAGAGGCTAGCGGGGGGGCTAAGCAGTTCTTC.